Each of the 26 T cell receptor beta chains below was sequenced from the same sample in a study of graft-versus-host responses after intestinal transplantation. Repertoires were generated with immunoSEQ multiplex PCR, while TCRdb's copy carries only in-frame clones and drops some. This sample has over 9,000 clones; approximately 90% occur once, and the top ten carry around 3.4%. Noted time point: postoperative day 105 after intestinal transplantation (dayNNNN = postoperative day). Material: PBMCs, obtained 105 days after intestinal transplantation. The receptors come from a human patient who received an intestinal transplant, so some T cells may come from the graft donor.

Details on this clone: Different DNA sequences within this sample yield the same CDR3. J is TRBJ2-3 and V is TRBV6-4, with 12 bases identical to TRBD2. The V gene end was trimmed by 4 bases and the J gene end by 4 bases; junction bases not matched to a gene: 0. CDR1 and CDR2 from the germline V gene are MRHNA and SNTAGT. This CDR3 is 14 amino acids long. In DNA form, the CDR3 reads TGTGCCAGCAGTGCTAGCGGGGGGGCAGATACGCAGTATTTT. It specifies CASSASGGADTQYF.

V is TRBV27 and J is TRBJ2-1, with TRBD2 matching over 11 bases. Losses at the gene ends were 5 bases for V and 7 bases for J; bases not matched to a gene: 19. The CDR3 runs to 19 residues. Germline V gene sequence: CDR1 MNHEY, CDR2 SMNVEV (reference sequence). CDR3 nucleotides: TGTGCCAGCAGTCCCAACCGACCCTACCTAGCGGGGGGCTTGAATGAGCAGTTCTTC. Translated: CASSPNRPYLAGGLNEQFF.

This sequence joins TRBV7-6 and TRBJ2-3, with a weak D call TRBD1 (6 bases). The CDR3 loop spans 14 amino acids. Trimming cost V 6 bases and J 0 bases, with 10 bases left between them. In germline, CDR1 is SGHVS, CDR2 FNYEAQ. In nucleotides, the CDR3 is TGTGCCAGCAGTTGGGACACCAGCACAGATACGCAGTATTTT. This gives the protein CASSWDTSTDTQYF. The full variable domain, its missing parts supplied by reference TRBV7-6 and TRBJ2-3, is GAGVSQSPRYKVTKRGQDVALRCDPISGHVSLYWYRQALGQGPEFLTYFNYEAQQDKSGLPNDRFSAERPEGSISTLTIQRTEQRDSAMYRCASSWDTSTDTQYFGPGTRLTVL.

Concerning this clone itself: Different DNA sequences within this sample yield the same CDR3. This chain joins TRBV7-6 and TRBJ2-3, with D perhaps matching TRBD2 (5 bases). CDR1 is SGHVS, CDR2 FNYEAQ, per germline. The CDR3 totals 17 residues. V was clipped by 4 bases and J by 4 bases, with 21 bases between them. This CDR3 is CASSSSSASLQADTQYF. The CDR3 bases are TGTGCCAGCAGCTCGTCTAGTGCTAGCCTCCAGGCAGATACGCAGTATTTT.

The chain is built from TRBV27 and TRBJ2-1; a weak D match, TRBD2 (6 bases). CDR3 length: 14 amino acids. V was shortened by 9 bases and J by 3 bases, with 15 bases between the two germline ends. Germline V gene lookup returns CDR1 MNHEY and CDR2 SMNVEV (reference sequence). CDR3 DNA: TGTGCCAGTACCCGGAGCGGGCACTACAATGAGCAGTTCTTC. It specifies CASTRSGHYNEQFF.

This rearrangement joins TRBV30 to TRBJ2-7; TRBD1 is a possible D gene (5 bases). The CDR3 covers 13 residues. In germline, CDR1 is GTSNPN, CDR2 SVGIG (reference sequence). Trimming stripped 4 bases from V and 2 bases from J, with 12 bases between. The DNA of the CDR3 is TGTGCCTGGATGGGTTGGGGCACCTACGAGCAGTACTTC. This translates into CAWMGWGTYEQYF.

The J gene is TRBJ2-1, the V gene TRBV21-1; no DNA check was done on the table's D call, TRBD1. TRBV21-1 is assigned pseudogene status. This CDR3 comprises 21 residues. The CDR3 sequence: CASSKQGKVTKAGPSYNEQFF. In DNA, the CDR3 is TGTGCCAGCAGCAAACAAGGTAAAGTTACTAAGGCAGGGCCCTCTTACAATGAGCAGTTCTTC.

J is TRBJ2-1 and V is TRBV5-1; 7 bases agree with TRBD2. This CDR3 region has 21 residues. Germline trimming cut 4 bases from V and 4 bases from J; bases unmatched to any gene: 26. Germline CDR1 reads SGHRS; CDR2 reads YFSETQ. The CDR3 spells CASSLPSVAGVKNRAYNEQFF. For the CDR3, the DNA is TGCGCCAGCAGCCTCCCCTCCGTGGCGGGGGTAAAGAATAGGGCATACAATGAGCAGTTCTTC.

This clone was observed a single time. This chain links TRBV29-1 with TRBJ1-2; the match to TRBD1 covers 11 bases. There are 13 residues in the CDR3. The J segment lost 4 bases and the V segment lost 7 bases, leaving 5 bases of the junction unmatched. The germline gives CDR1 SQVTM, CDR2 ANQGSEA. This CDR3 is CSAWTGGGYGYTF. DNA for the CDR3: TGCAGCGCCTGGACAGGGGGCGGCTATGGCTACACCTTC.

The chain carries TRBV11-3 and TRBJ2-1, with D possibly being TRBD1 or TRBD2 (5 bases each). The CDR3 is made up of 14 amino acids. V dropped 1 base and J dropped 8 bases, with 12 bases sitting between them. Germline V lookup: CDR1 SGHNT, CDR2 YENEEA. The CDR3 reads CASSLGRGRDEQFF. CDR3 nucleotide sequence: TGTGCCAGCAGCTTAGGTAGGGGACGGGATGAGCAGTTCTTC.

The chain's CDR3 is CASNPPWGGAPEDYEQYF. CDR3 sequence (DNA): TGTGCCAGCAACCCTCCCTGGGGGGGGGCCCCCGAAGACTACGAGCAGTACTTC. This chain joins TRBV2 and TRBJ2-7, with a possible D match to TRBD2 (7 bases). The V gene lost 7 bases and the J gene lost 3 bases, with 28 bases spanning the gap. The CDR3 has 18 residues. Germline V lookup: CDR1 SNHLY, CDR2 FYNNEI.

This rearrangement joins TRBV30 to TRBJ2-1; TRBD1 matches 11 bases. The CDR3 spans 17 residues. Looked up from germline, CDR1 is GTSNPN and CDR2 is SVGIG (reference sequence). With 5 bases clipped from V and 2 bases from J, the junction kept 11 bases outside the gene matches. CDR3 nucleotide sequence: TGTGCCTGGGGAACCCGGGACAGGGGGATTACCTACAATGAGCAGTTCTTC. It translates to CAWGTRDRGITYNEQFF.

This chain connects TRBV5-1 to TRBJ2-7; D ambiguous. Germline CDR1 reads SGHRS; CDR2 reads YFSETQ. This CDR3 region has 11 residues. Trimming shortened V by 2 bases and J by 3 bases, and 3 bases separated the two germline ends. CDR3 protein: CASSFGYEQYF. For the CDR3, the DNA is TGCGCCAGCAGCTTTGGCTACGAGCAGTACTTC.

The rearrangement joins TRBV6-5 to TRBJ1-1, with 8 bases aligning to TRBD1. Trimming at V came to 0 bases and at J to 7 bases, leaving 1 base not matched to a gene. The CDR3 spans 13 residues. CDR1 and CDR2 from the germline V gene are MNHEY and SVGAGI. Here the CDR3 DNA reads TGTGCCAGCAGTTACTCCGGACAGGGTGAAGCTTTCTTT. Translated: CASSYSGQGEAFF.

The CDR3 is CASSYSGTTNEKLFF. The CDR3, as DNA: TGTGCCAGCAGTTACTCCGGGACAACTAATGAAAAACTGTTTTTT. This chain joins TRBV6-5 and TRBJ1-4; D gene uncertain. V was cut by 0 bases and J by 0 bases, with 5 bases left in between. CDR3 length: 15 amino acids. Per the germline V gene, CDR1 is MNHEY and CDR2 is SVGAGI.

The chain employs TRBV7-9 and TRBJ2-1; D may match TRBD1 or TRBD2 (5 bases each). V lost 7 bases and J lost 2, with 18 bases in between. Germline V gives CDR1 SEHNR, CDR2 FQNEAQ (reference sequence). The CDR3 consists of 16 residues. In DNA, the CDR3 is TGTGCCAGCAAACACTACCGGGACCAACCCTACAATGAGCAGTTCTTC. This translates into CASKHYRDQPYNEQFF. The full variable domain, completed using reference TRBV7-9 and TRBJ2-1, is DTGVSQNPRHKITKRGQNVTFRCDPISEHNRLYWYRQTLGQGPEFLTYFQNEAQLEKSRLLSDRFSAERPKGSFSTLEIQRTEQGDSAMYLCASKHYRDQPYNEQFFGPGTRLTVL.

The CDR3 spells CASRKTGVGGYTF. Written as DNA, the CDR3 is TGTGCCAGCAGAAAGACAGGGGTTGGTGGCTACACCTTC. The chain carries TRBV6-5 and TRBJ1-2; 8 bases agree with TRBD1. CDR3 length equals 13 residues. V trimming: 6 bases; J trimming: 7 bases; junction bases outside the gene matches: 7. The V gene's germline CDR1 is MNHEY and CDR2 SVGAGI.

This clone was detected only once. CDR3 coding DNA: TGTGCCAGCAGCTCGGGAGAGGGGGGGGAGCAGTACTTC. The encoded protein is CASSSGEGGEQYF. J is TRBJ2-7 and V is TRBV7-6, with TRBD2 as a possible D gene (7 bases). The CDR3 totals 13 residues. Looked up from germline, CDR1 is SGHVS and CDR2 is FNYEAQ. V was cut by 4 bases and J by 7 bases, with 14 bases left in between.

DNA of the CDR3: TGTGCCAGCAGGAACCGGACCGCGAGCACAGATACGCAGTATTTT. It specifies CASRNRTASTDTQYF. The gene calls are TRBV6-1 and TRBJ2-3; D is uncertain. V lost 6 bases, J lost 0 bases, and 13 bases lay in between. This CDR3 has 15 residues. CDR1 and CDR2 from the germline V gene are MNHNS and SASEGT.

The genes are TRBV5-6 and TRBJ1-2; TRBD1 aligns across 9 bases. Per the germline V gene, CDR1 is SGHDT and CDR2 is YYEEEE. The CDR3 runs to 15 residues. With V trimmed by 1 base and J by 4 bases, 5 bases remained unmatched. This chain's CDR3 is CASSLRETGGYGYTF. CDR3 DNA sequence: TGTGCCAGCAGCTTGAGGGAGACAGGGGGCTATGGCTACACCTTC.

The CDR3: CAIKSGNTEAFF. The CDR3, as DNA: TGTGCCATCAAGTCAGGGAACACTGAAGCTTTCTTT. The genes are TRBV10-3 and TRBJ1-1; no firm D call. The CDR3 sequence is 12 residues long. Germline CDR1 is ENHRY and CDR2 is SYGVKD. Trimming left V 7 bases short and J 1 base short, with 7 bases between.

The chain recombines TRBV28 with TRBJ1-5; tentative D call: TRBD1 (5 bases). The CDR3 loop spans 12 amino acids. Germline values: CDR1 MDHEN, CDR2 SYDVKM. Trimming cost V 5 bases and J 12 bases, with 14 bases left between them. Here the CDR3 reads CASSGGGLGQHF. The DNA of the CDR3 is TGTGCCAGCAGTGGGGGAGGGCTGGGCCAGCATTTT.

The J gene is TRBJ1-5, the V gene TRBV6-5, with TRBD1 matching over 7 bases. CDR3 length: 13 residues. J lost 7 bases, V lost 5 bases, and 5 bases had no gene match. Germline V CDR1 and CDR2: MNHEY, SVGAGI. The CDR3 DNA sequence: TGTGCCAGCAGTACAGGGGCTGGCCAGCCCCAGCATTTT. Amino acid sequence: CASSTGAGQPQHF.

This chain joins TRBV28 and TRBJ2-2, with TRBD1 as a possible D gene (5 bases). This CDR3 spans 14 amino acids. CDR1 and CDR2 (germline): MDHEN, SYDVKM. V shed 5 bases and J shed 4 bases, with 11 bases lying between them. The CDR3 nucleotides are TGTGCCAGCAGTGCCACGACAGTCACCGGGGAGCTGTTTTTT. Protein sequence: CASSATTVTGELFF. Full variable domain (missing parts from reference TRBV28 and TRBJ2-2): DVKVTQSSRYLVKRTGEKVFLECVQDMDHENMFWYRQDPGLGLRLIYFSYDVKMKEKGDIPEGYSVSREKKERFSLILESASTNQTSMYLCASSATTVTGELFFGEGSRLTVL.

The chain has TRBV5-1 and TRBJ2-1; 7 bases are a match to TRBD2. Trimming removed 1 base from V and 0 bases from J; junction bases left unmatched: 4. The CDR3 is 16 amino acids. CDR1 is SGHRS, CDR2 YFSETQ, per germline. The CDR3 sequence: CASSLRAGSSYNEQFF. The CDR3 coding sequence is TGCGCCAGCAGCTTGAGAGCGGGAAGCTCCTACAATGAGCAGTTCTTC.

The chain couples TRBV12-5 to TRBJ1-2; D is undetermined. V lost 0 bases to trimming and J lost 4 bases, with 3 bases between them. Germline CDR1 is LGHNT and CDR2 is FRNRAP. This CDR3 has 12 residues. CDR3 protein: CASGLVSYGYTF. DNA for the CDR3: TGTGCTAGTGGTTTGGTAAGCTATGGCTACACCTTC.